This TCR beta chain was observed in a study of T cell changes during pregnancy in multiple sclerosis (dated by TCRdb to about 2019). For context, the study as a whole: Changes in the T cell repertoire over the course of pregnancy were examined in this study in women with multiple sclerosis.

Library method: the immunoSEQ multiplex PCR assay. TCRdb carries this immuneACCESS record with in-frame sequences only. Its versions omit some clonotypes, under half of them owing to an unresolved V gene in the studies checked, with the rest unexplained. In all, the sample holds 70,000 to 95,000 clones, and 85% to 95% of those were seen once. The top ten clones comprise 0.47% of the sample. CDR1 and CDR2, per the germline V gene (reference sequence), are MNHEY and SMNVEV. At the junction V is shortened by 6 bases and J by 7 bases, with 15 bases in between. The CDR3 sequence holds 14 residues, the cysteine and phenylalanine included. CDR3 DNA is the only sequence kept; it has 42 bases, read in frame from the first base. In the case of this clone: Its recognized antigen is unknown. Base qualities are not recorded, but no much larger clone differs from it by a single base.

The source of this sequence is a female donor with multiple sclerosis, enrolled in a pregnancy study. The sample was CD4+ T cells from peripheral blood mononuclear cells, taken in the second trimester of pregnancy. The chain uses TRBV27 and TRBJ1-4; possibly the D gene is TRBD1, per 5 matching bases. The nucleotides read TGTGCCAGCAGCCGGGGGGGGAGTAGTGAAAAACTGTTTTTT. Its translation reads: CASSRGGSSEKLFF.